This note documents a single T cell receptor (beta chain) sequence. This entry is derived from a study of blood T cells in healthy people across ages. Trimming cost V 3 bases and J 2 bases; bases outside gene matches: 9. Germline CDR1 and CDR2: KGHSH and LQKENI. The CDR3 is 16 amino acids. Next came a second PCR, run for about 7 to 12 cycles, which used a sample-barcoded 5' primer along with a J-beta primer mix. TCRdb ran MiXCR on the 5' RACE reads and lists one entry per CDR3 protein. The top ten hold about 22% of the sample, which has nearly 1 million distinct CDR3 sequences, roughly 51% seen once. The TCR was taken from a woman aged 60 to 75 in good health. V is TRBV18 and J is TRBJ2-7, with 8 bases aligning to TRBD1. The sample comprised blood. CDR3 region: CASSPGTGTTTYEQYF. The CDR3 coding sequence is TGTGCCAGCTCACCCGGGACAGGAACGACCACCTACGAGCAGTACTTC.